The next 31 T cell receptor beta chains were all read from a single sample in a study of cytomegalovirus exposure and HLA in healthy donors. TCRdb's copy holds only in-frame clones and misses some; the assay was immunoSEQ multiplex PCR. The data hold some 56,000 clones, with more than 90% observed a single time. The sequencing sample was made of PBMCs. These receptors were taken from a man aged 18 to 30 in good health and CMV-seronegative.

The chain has TRBV15 and TRBJ2-7, with 7 nucleotides matching TRBD2. CDR1 and CDR2 from the germline V gene are LNHNV and YYDKDF (reference sequence). This CDR3 spans 19 amino acids. Unmatched junction bases numbered 20, after V lost 3 bases and J lost 3 bases. The CDR3 nucleotides are TGTGCCACCAGCAGCTCGGAAGGGGAGGGCCCTTTTAAGGACTACGAGCAGTACTTC. Protein: CATSSSEGEGPFKDYEQYF.

This chain connects TRBV9 to TRBJ2-1; 7 bases are shared with TRBD2. V gave up 0 bases and J gave up 5 bases; unmatched junction bases: 11. CDR3 length: 17 residues. CDR1 is SGDLS, CDR2 YYNGEE, per germline. Here the CDR3 reads CASSVEVGLPSDNEQFF. CDR3 DNA sequence: TGTGCCAGCAGCGTAGAGGTGGGACTACCTTCAGACAATGAGCAGTTCTTC.

The chain is built from TRBV19 and TRBJ1-1; D gene uncertain. Deletions cut 5 bases from V and 1 base from J, with 5 bases between. This CDR3 has 12 residues. Per the germline V gene, CDR1 is LNHDA and CDR2 is SQIVND (reference sequence). The CDR3 protein is CASSYTNTEAFF. The DNA of the CDR3 is TGTGCCAGTAGTTACACGAACACTGAAGCTTTCTTT.

The gene calls are TRBV11-2 and TRBJ1-5; the D is unclear. V lost 0 bases and J lost 4, with 10 bases in between. This CDR3 contains 15 residues. Germline CDR1 is SGHAT and CDR2 is FQNNGV. The CDR3: CASSLDRAGNQPQHF. The CDR3 nucleotides are TGTGCCAGCAGCTTAGATAGGGCGGGTAATCAGCCCCAGCATTTT.

V gene TRBV14 combines with J gene TRBJ2-1; TRBD2 might be the D (6 bases). This CDR3 is 14 amino acids long. Germline assignment: CDR1 SGHDN and CDR2 FVKESK. The ends were cut back, 4 bases at V and 5 bases at J, with 12 bases in the middle. This CDR3 reads CASSPPDYNNEQFF. CDR3 coding DNA: TGTGCCAGCAGCCCCCCGGACTATAACAATGAGCAGTTCTTC. Drawing the rest from reference TRBV14 and TRBJ2-1, the complete variable domain is EAGVTQFPSHSVIEKGQTVTLRCDPISGHDNLYWYRRVMGKEIKFLLHFVKESKQDESGMPNNRFLAERTGGTYSTLKVQPAELEDSGVYFCASSPPDYNNEQFFGPGTRLTVL.

V usage is TRBV5-8 and J usage is TRBJ1-2, with a possible D match to TRBD1 (6 bases). The V gene lost 1 base and the J gene lost 4 bases, with 11 bases spanning the gap. This CDR3 region has 14 residues. Germline CDR1 SGHTS, CDR2 YDEGEE. CDR3 coding DNA: TGTGCCAGCAGCTTGAAGGGGGACGGCTATGGCTACACCTTC. Its protein is CASSLKGDGYGYTF.

The chain is built from TRBV19 and TRBJ1-1; TRBD1 matches 7 bases. Germline lookup yields CDR1 LNHDA and CDR2 SQIVND (reference sequence). The CDR3 is made up of 15 amino acids. V shed 7 bases and J 3 bases; nucleotides not matched to a gene: 11. CDR3 in DNA: TGTGCCAGTATCCTAGGGGGCGTCGCGGACACTGAAGCTTTCTTT. The encoded protein is CASILGGVADTEAFF. Complete variable domain (other parts from reference TRBV19 and TRBJ1-1): DGGITQSPKYLFRKEGQNVTLSCEQNLNHDAMYWYRQDPGQGLRLIYYSQIVNDFQKGDIAEGYSVSREKKESFPLTVTSAQKNPTAFYLCASILGGVADTEAFFGQGTRLTVV.

The J gene is TRBJ2-7, the V gene TRBV10-1; TRBD1 might be the D (6 bases). Trimming shortened V by 3 bases and J by 0 bases, and 12 bases separated the two germline ends. The CDR3 extends over 15 amino acids. CDR1 and CDR2 from the germline V gene are WNHNN and SYGVQD (reference sequence). CDR3 protein: CASSEGTSYSYEQYF. CDR3 DNA: TGCGCCAGCAGTGAAGGGACATCGTACTCCTACGAGCAGTACTTC.

The chain recombines TRBV5-1 with TRBJ2-5, with a possible D match to TRBD2 (6 bases). The V and J ends lost 4 bases and 2 bases respectively, with 15 bases between them. This CDR3 spans 15 amino acids. CDR1 SGHRS and CDR2 YFSETQ come from the germline V gene. This chain's CDR3 is CASSGNAGLQETQYF. CDR3 sequence (DNA): TGCGCCAGCAGCGGGAATGCGGGGCTACAAGAGACCCAGTACTTC.

The chain is built from TRBV29-1 and TRBJ1-1; 9 bases fit TRBD1. The CDR3 is made up of 14 amino acids. The V gene's germline CDR1 is SQVTM and CDR2 ANQGSEA. The V and J ends lost 4 bases and 0 bases, in that order; junction bases with no gene match: 3. The CDR3 bases are TGCAGCGTTGGGTACAGGGGGCTGAACACTGAAGCTTTCTTT. Protein sequence: CSVGYRGLNTEAFF.

The J gene is TRBJ2-1, the V gene TRBV13; D might be TRBD2 (5 bases). CDR1 is PRHDT, CDR2 FYEKMQ, per germline (reference sequence). V was trimmed by 5 bases and J by 0 bases, leaving 8 bases between them. The CDR3 has 14 residues. CDR3 sequence: CASSRESSYNEQFF. In DNA form, the CDR3 reads TGTGCCAGCAGCCGGGAAAGCTCCTACAATGAGCAGTTCTTC.

The CDR3 DNA follows: TGTGCCACCAGCAGAGATTCGGTTCTAGCGGGGACCAATGAGCAGTTCTTC. It is translated as CATSRDSVLAGTNEQFF. This sequence joins TRBV15 and TRBJ2-1, with TRBD2 matching over 9 bases. The ends lost 0 bases at V and 6 bases at J; junction bases unmatched: 9. CDR3 length: 17 amino acids. Germline lookup yields CDR1 LNHNV and CDR2 YYDKDF (reference sequence).

This rearrangement joins TRBV11-2 to TRBJ1-2, with D uncertain. The V gene lost 5 bases and the J gene lost 6 bases, with 10 bases spanning the gap. Germline V gene sequence: CDR1 SGHAT, CDR2 FQNNGV. This CDR3 has 12 residues. CDR3 nucleotide sequence: TGTGCCAGCAGCCGGCGGCTGGATGGCTACACCTTC. Protein: CASSRRLDGYTF.

This clone was seen once. The chain is built from TRBV19 and TRBJ2-1; 7 positions match TRBD1. This CDR3 spans 15 amino acids. Germline CDR1 LNHDA, CDR2 SQIVND (reference sequence). V lost 1 base and J lost 8; bases outside the gene matches: 8. The CDR3 spells CASSIGGQRGDEQFF. The CDR3 coding sequence is TGTGCCAGTAGTATAGGGGGACAGCGAGGGGATGAGCAGTTCTTC.

The chain links TRBV6-5 to TRBJ2-7; TRBD2 matches 9 bases. The CDR3 is made up of 13 amino acids. With V trimmed by 0 bases and J by 11 bases, 5 bases remained unmatched. Germline V gives CDR1 MNHEY, CDR2 SVGAGI. The CDR3, as DNA: TGTGCCAGCAGTTACTCGAGCGGGGGGCGGGAGTACTTC. Encoded protein: CASSYSSGGREYF.

The chain couples TRBV28 to TRBJ1-1; the D gene is possibly TRBD1 (5 bases). The germline V gene encodes CDR1 MDHEN and CDR2 SYDVKM. V was shortened by 1 base and J by 3 bases, with 15 bases between the two germline ends. CDR3 size: 16 residues. CDR3 in amino acids: CASSLFRRQSYTEAFF. CDR3 nucleotide sequence: TGTGCCAGCAGTTTATTCCGTCGACAGTCTTACACTGAAGCTTTCTTT.

Regarding this clone: The sample has other DNA sequences that encode this CDR3 too. This chain connects TRBV29-1 to TRBJ2-7; D perhaps matches TRBD2 (6 bases). Germline assignment: CDR1 SQVTM and CDR2 ANQGSEA. The CDR3 has 11 residues. V was cut by 4 bases and J by 2 bases, with 6 bases left in between. The CDR3 reads CSVGGAYEQYF. The CDR3, as DNA: TGCAGCGTTGGGGGGGCCTACGAGCAGTACTTC.

V usage is TRBV4-1 and J usage is TRBJ1-3; 10 bases line up with TRBD1. Germline CDR1 MGHRA, CDR2 YSYEKL. V was clipped by 1 base and J by 3 bases; unmatched bases: 3. There are 16 residues in the CDR3. CDR3 in amino acids: CASSQGGQGYGNTIYF. The DNA of the CDR3 is TGCGCCAGCAGCCAAGGGGGACAGGGGTATGGAAACACCATATATTTT.

This rearrangement joins TRBV11-3 to TRBJ2-1; TRBD2 aligns across 9 bases. In germline, CDR1 is SGHNT, CDR2 YENEEA. J lost 6 bases, V lost 3 bases, and 6 bases had no gene match. CDR3 length: 15 amino acids. CDR3 sequence: CASSFESGRFNEQFF. As DNA, the CDR3 is TGTGCCAGCAGCTTCGAAAGCGGGAGGTTCAATGAGCAGTTCTTC.

The chain joins TRBV5-1 to TRBJ2-1, with D perhaps TRBD1 (6 bases). The CDR3 totals 15 residues. Germline V lookup: CDR1 SGHRS, CDR2 YFSETQ. Trimming removed 3 bases from V and 0 bases from J, with 10 bases in between. The CDR3 sequence is CASSSRDTSYNEQFF. CDR3 DNA sequence: TGCGCCAGCAGCTCCCGGGACACCTCCTACAATGAGCAGTTCTTC.

The chain recombines TRBV7-2 with TRBJ2-3; D may be TRBD2 (5 bases). Germline CDR1 SGHTA, CDR2 FQGNSA. V was clipped by 4 bases and J by 2 bases, with 10 bases between them. The length of the CDR3 is 14 residues. CDR3 DNA sequence: TGTGCCAGCAGCTCGGGATTAAACACAGATACGCAGTATTTT. This gives the protein CASSSGLNTDTQYF.

The rearrangement joins TRBV7-9 to TRBJ1-3, with D unresolved. The CDR3 has 15 amino acids. Trimming shortened V by 0 bases and J by 4 bases, and 10 bases separated the two germline ends. Germline CDR1 reads SEHNR; CDR2 reads FQNEAQ (reference sequence). The CDR3 DNA is TGTGCCAGCAGCTTAGCGCGGGCAGCCGGAAACACCATATATTTT. Protein: CASSLARAAGNTIYF.

The chain carries TRBV5-4 and TRBJ2-1; possible D gene TRBD2, 5 bases. The CDR3 has 15 residues. Trimming left V 3 bases short and J 4 bases short, with 14 bases between. CDR1 and CDR2 from the germline V gene are SGHNT and YYREEE (reference sequence). DNA of the CDR3: TGTGCCAGCAGCTCTTTACTAGAGAAGTACAATGAGCAGTTCTTC. This translates into CASSSLLEKYNEQFF.

This chain uses TRBV15 with TRBJ2-4, with 7 nucleotides matching TRBD2. Germline CDR1 is LNHNV and CDR2 is YYDKDF (reference sequence). The V and J ends lost 8 bases and 4 bases, in that order; junction bases with no gene match: 5. The CDR3 runs to 13 residues. CDR3 in DNA: TGTGCCACCCGGGGAGCGGGAAAAAACATTCAGTACTTC. This encodes CATRGAGKNIQYF.

The rearrangement joins TRBV2 to TRBJ2-7, with TRBD2 identical over 8 bases. The germline V gene encodes CDR1 SNHLY and CDR2 FYNNEI. This CDR3 is built from 13 residues. V lost 8 bases to trimming and J lost 3 bases; unmatched junction nucleotides: 6. Written as DNA, the CDR3 is TGTGCCAGCTGTCCGGGACTAGTCTACGAGCAGTACTTC. This codes for CASCPGLVYEQYF. The whole variable domain, filled in from reference TRBV2 and TRBJ2-7, reads EPEVTQTPSHQVTQMGQEVILRCVPISNHLYFYWYRQILGQKVEFLVSFYNNEISEKSEIFDDQFSVERPDGSNFTLKIRSTKLEDSAMYFCASCPGLVYEQYFGPGTRLTVT.

J is TRBJ2-7 and V is TRBV9; D not certain. This CDR3 contains 14 residues. Germline V CDR1 and CDR2: SGDLS, YYNGEE. Trimming removed 4 bases at V and 0 bases at J, with 11 bases between. The CDR3 spells CASSKRVGSYEQYF. CDR3 coding DNA: TGTGCCAGCAGCAAACGGGTAGGCTCCTACGAGCAGTACTTC.

The chain carries TRBV19 and TRBJ2-3; D perhaps matches TRBD2 (7 bases). With 7 bases removed from V and 1 base from J, the gap between germline ends came to 12 bases. The CDR3 is 14 residues long. In germline, CDR1 is LNHDA, CDR2 SQIVND (reference sequence). The CDR3 DNA is TGTGCCAGTAAACGGGGGGCAGGCACAGATACGCAGTATTTT. It is translated as CASKRGAGTDTQYF. The full variable domain, its missing parts supplied by reference TRBV19 and TRBJ2-3, is DGGITQSPKYLFRKEGQNVTLSCEQNLNHDAMYWYRQDPGQGLRLIYYSQIVNDFQKGDIAEGYSVSREKKESFPLTVTSAQKNPTAFYLCASKRGAGTDTQYFGPGTRLTVL.

This clone was seen once. The chain has TRBV7-9 and TRBJ2-7; the D gene is possibly TRBD1 (6 bases). The V end was cut by 2 bases, the J end by 4 bases, with 6 bases between. The CDR3 is made up of 12 amino acids. Germline CDR1 reads SEHNR; CDR2 reads FQNEAQ (reference sequence). CDR3 sequence: CASSLTGYEQYF. The CDR3 DNA reads as TGTGCCAGCAGCTTAACAGGGTACGAGCAGTACTTC. Based on the CDR3 plus reference TRBV7-9 and TRBJ2-7, the full variable domain is DTGVSQNPRHKITKRGQNVTFRCDPISEHNRLYWYRQTLGQGPEFLTYFQNEAQLEKSRLLSDRFSAERPKGSFSTLEIQRTEQGDSAMYLCASSLTGYEQYFGPGTRLTVT.

V gene TRBV27 combines with J gene TRBJ2-7; the D gene is possibly TRBD1 (6 bases). Germline CDR1 is MNHEY and CDR2 is SMNVEV (reference sequence). The CDR3 has 13 residues. The germline V and J ends were trimmed by 4 bases and 6 bases, with 13 bases remaining between them. The CDR3 DNA reads TGTGCCAGCAGTTACCTAAGGGGGTTCGAGCAGTACTTC. It translates to CASSYLRGFEQYF.

This clone was counted between two and nine times. Within the sample, other DNA sequences also encode this same CDR3. The chain joins TRBV28 to TRBJ2-1; 10 bases match TRBD2. This CDR3 spans 16 amino acids. The junction had 5 bases not matched to a gene; V was cut back by 6 bases and J by 0 bases. The V gene's germline CDR1 is MDHEN and CDR2 SYDVKM. CDR3 nucleotide sequence: TGTGCCAGCAGCCGTGTAGCGGGAGGCTCCTACAATGAGCAGTTCTTC. Amino acid sequence: CASSRVAGGSYNEQFF.

The chain couples TRBV18 to TRBJ1-2; D is undetermined. Trimming cost V 5 bases and J 8 bases, with 12 bases left between them. Germline V gives CDR1 KGHSH, CDR2 LQKENI. The CDR3 spans 12 residues. The CDR3 DNA reads as TGTGCCAGCTCAGGGCAGGTGGAAGGCTACACCTTC. Residues: CASSGQVEGYTF.